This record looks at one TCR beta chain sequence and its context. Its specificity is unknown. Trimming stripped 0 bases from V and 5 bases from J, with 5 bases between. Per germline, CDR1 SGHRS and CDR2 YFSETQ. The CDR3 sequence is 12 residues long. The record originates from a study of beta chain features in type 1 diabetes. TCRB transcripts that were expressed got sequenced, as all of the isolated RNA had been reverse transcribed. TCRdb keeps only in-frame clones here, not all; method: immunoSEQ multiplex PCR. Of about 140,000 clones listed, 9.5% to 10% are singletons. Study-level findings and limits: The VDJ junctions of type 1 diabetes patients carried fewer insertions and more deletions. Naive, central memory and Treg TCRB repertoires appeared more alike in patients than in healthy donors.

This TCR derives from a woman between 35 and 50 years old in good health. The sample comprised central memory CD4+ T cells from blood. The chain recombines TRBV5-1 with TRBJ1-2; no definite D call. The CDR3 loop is CASSLGQYGYTF. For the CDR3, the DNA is TGCGCCAGCAGCTTGGGTCAGTATGGCTACACCTTC. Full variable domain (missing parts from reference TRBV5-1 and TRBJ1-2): KAGVTQTPRYLIKTRGQQVTLSCSPISGHRSVSWYQQTPGQGLQFLFEYFSETQRNKGNFPGRFSGRQFSNSRSEMNVSTLELGDSALYLCASSLGQYGYTFGSGTRLTVV.